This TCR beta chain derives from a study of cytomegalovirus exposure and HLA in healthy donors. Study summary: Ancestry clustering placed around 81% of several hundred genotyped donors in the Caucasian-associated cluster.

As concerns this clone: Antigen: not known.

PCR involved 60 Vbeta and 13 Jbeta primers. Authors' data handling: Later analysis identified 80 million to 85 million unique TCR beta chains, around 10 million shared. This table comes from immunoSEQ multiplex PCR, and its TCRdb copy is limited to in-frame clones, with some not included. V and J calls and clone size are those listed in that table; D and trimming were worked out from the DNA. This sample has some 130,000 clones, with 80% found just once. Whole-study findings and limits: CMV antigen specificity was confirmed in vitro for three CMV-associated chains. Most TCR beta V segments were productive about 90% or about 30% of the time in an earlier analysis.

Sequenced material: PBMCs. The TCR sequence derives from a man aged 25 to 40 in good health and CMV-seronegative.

The CDR3 DNA reads TGTGCCAGCAGGGGCGGGACGGAGACCCAGTACTTC. Translation gives CASRGGTETQYF. The V gene is TRBV6-1, the J gene TRBJ2-5; D is possibly TRBD2 (6 bases). The V gene lost 6 bases and the J gene lost 5 bases, with 10 bases spanning the gap. The germline V gene encodes CDR1 MNHNS and CDR2 SASEGT. This CDR3 region has 12 residues.